The 5 T cell receptor beta chains below all came from one sample that was sequenced in a study of T cell changes during pregnancy in multiple sclerosis. Clones were read by immunoSEQ multiplex PCR, and TCRdb kept only the in-frame ones, dropping some. The repertoire holds 50,000 to 75,000 clones, more than 90% seen once, with more than 2.5% in the top ten. Sequences were derived from peripheral blood, sampled in the first trimester of pregnancy. The receptors were gathered from a female donor in good health, enrolled as a control in a pregnancy study.

This chain uses TRBV10-3 with TRBJ2-7; D is possibly TRBD1 (5 bases). V was shortened by 11 bases and J by 5 bases, with 19 bases between the two germline ends. The CDR3 contains 13 residues. CDR1 and CDR2 from the germline V gene are ENHRY and SYGVKD. The CDR3 bases are TGTGCCGTACGACAGTCGCTAGGCGACGAGCAGTACTTC. Protein: CAVRQSLGDEQYF.

The chain carries TRBV4-3 and TRBJ1-4, with D possibly TRBD1 on 5 matching bases. V gave up 4 bases and J gave up 3 bases, with 15 bases separating them. Germline V gives CDR1 LGHNA, CDR2 YSLEER. This CDR3 contains 16 residues. The CDR3: CASSPGGGLANEKLFF. The CDR3 bases are TGCGCCAGCAGCCCTGGGGGGGGTTTAGCTAATGAAAAACTGTTTTTT.

The V gene is TRBV27, the J gene TRBJ1-1; no definite D call. Trimming took 6 bases from V and 3 from J, leaving 11 bases between them. Germline lookup yields CDR1 MNHEY and CDR2 SMNVEV (reference sequence). This CDR3 comprises 13 residues. The CDR3: CASRPLGDTEAFF. The CDR3 DNA reads TGTGCCAGCAGACCACTAGGAGACACTGAAGCTTTCTTT.

The chain joins TRBV18 to TRBJ2-7, with D uncertain. The CDR3 has 14 residues. From germline, CDR1 is KGHSH and CDR2 LQKENI. With 3 bases removed from V and 2 bases from J, the gap between germline ends came to 11 bases. Here the CDR3 reads CASSPGHETYEQYF. In DNA, the CDR3 is TGTGCCAGCTCACCGGGCCATGAAACCTACGAGCAGTACTTC.

The chain recombines TRBV11-2 with TRBJ1-2; 9 nucleotides match TRBD1. This CDR3 spans 13 amino acids. Looked up from germline, CDR1 is SGHAT and CDR2 is FQNNGV. The ends lost 5 bases at V and 6 bases at J; junction bases unmatched: 4. DNA of the CDR3: TGTGCCAGCAGCCGGGACAGGGAGAATGGCTACACCTTC. This encodes CASSRDRENGYTF.